This TCR beta chain derives from a study of response to subunit inactivated influenza vaccine. Overall study findings and caveats: Each seasonal influenza vaccination, the authors suggested, recruits few new T cells.

TCRdb re-called the RT-PCR reads through MiXCR, storing one row per CDR3 protein. This table has a few hundred thousand distinct CDR3 sequences, approximately 9.9% appearing once. This clonotype was recorded a few times. Its matching antigen is unknown. V gave up 8 bases and J gave up 3 bases, with 17 bases separating them. Germline V gene sequence: CDR1 DFQATT, CDR2 SNEGSKA (reference sequence). The length of the CDR3 is 13 residues. The clonotype comes from a man over 45 who received an inactivated influenza vaccine. This sample comprised PBMCs from blood, obtained roughly 47 days after vaccination. The rearrangement links TRBV20-1 to TRBJ2-7, with D possibly being TRBD2 (5 bases). The CDR3 DNA reads as TGCAGTCCGAAGCGTGGGGAGTTCTACGAGCAGTACTTC. Its translation is CSPKRGEFYEQYF.